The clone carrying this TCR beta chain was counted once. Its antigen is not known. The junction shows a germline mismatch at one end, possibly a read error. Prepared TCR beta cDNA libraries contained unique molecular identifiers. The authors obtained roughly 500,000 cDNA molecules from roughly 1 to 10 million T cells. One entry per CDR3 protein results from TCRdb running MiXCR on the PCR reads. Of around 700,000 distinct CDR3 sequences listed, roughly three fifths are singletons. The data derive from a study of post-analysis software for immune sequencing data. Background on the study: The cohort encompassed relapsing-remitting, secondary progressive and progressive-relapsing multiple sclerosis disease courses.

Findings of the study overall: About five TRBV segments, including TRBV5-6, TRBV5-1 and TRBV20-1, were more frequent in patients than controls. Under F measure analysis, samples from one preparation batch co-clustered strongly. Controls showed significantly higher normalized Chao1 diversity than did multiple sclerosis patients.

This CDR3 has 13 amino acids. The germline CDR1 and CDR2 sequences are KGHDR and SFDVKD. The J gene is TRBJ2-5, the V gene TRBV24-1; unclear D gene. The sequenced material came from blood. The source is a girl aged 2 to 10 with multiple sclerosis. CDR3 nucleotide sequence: TGTGCCACCGGTGATTACAACCAAGAGACCCAGTACTTC. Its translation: CATGDYNQETQYF.